This T cell receptor beta chain was recovered during a study of Ad26.COV2.S vaccination and SARS-CoV-2 variants. Trimming took 3 bases from V and 6 from J, leaving 9 bases between them. This CDR3 has 13 amino acids. Germline CDR1 reads LNHDA; CDR2 reads SQIVND (reference sequence). Findings and caveats of the study: Total responses of T cells may have been underestimated by the analyses of TCR breadth and depth.

With respect to this clone: Its target is unknown.

Treatment: 15 to 20 received Ad26.COV2.S at low or high dose, single or two shots; roughly 5 received placebo; per-sample allocation not given. Each sample was drawn 63 days after the first injection (of vaccine or placebo). This table comes from immunoSEQ multiplex PCR, and its TCRdb copy is limited to in-frame clones, with some not included. Of about 420,000 clones listed, roughly 90% were seen once; the top ten hold about 3.5%. This specimen consisted of peripheral blood, obtained in a trial of Ad26.COV2.S vaccine versus placebo. This sequence was found in a person between 18 and 60 years old who received the Ad26.COV2.S COVID-19 vaccine or a placebo. This rearrangement joins TRBV19 to TRBJ1-5; no definite D call. The CDR3 DNA sequence: TGTGCCAGTAGTATGGTGGTCGGTCAGCCCCAGCATTTT. It specifies CASSMVVGQPQHF.